These 3 T cell receptor beta chains originate from one sample sequenced in a study of T-cell memory formation after mild COVID-19 (dated by TCRdb to the early 2020s). Library method: 5' RACE. The data were produced on an Illumina NovaSeq 6000. TCRdb cleaned the public reads at Q25 with fastp, built clones with MiXCR and kept in-frame beta chains. Every entry covers one CDR3 protein and lists the most common genes and DNA from its rows. This sample lists 45,000 to 55,000 distinct CDR3 sequences; roughly 9% were detected once. About 10% of the sample comes from the top ten. Source material: PBMCs or a T cell subset sorted from them (not recorded which). The receptors stem from an adult woman who had mild COVID-19 (a few samples of this study predate the infection). The sample titles of this study are shuffled in the database, so cell type and time point are left out; the donor was told from shared clones.

J is TRBJ1-4 and V is TRBV12-3 or TRBV12-4, with D possibly TRBD1 on 5 matching bases. This CDR3 region has 13 residues. V shed 6 bases and J shed 7 bases, with 12 bases lying between them. The CDR3 sequence is CASSYGGSEKLFF. The CDR3 DNA sequence: TGTGCCAGCAGCTACGGGGGGTCTGAAAAACTGTTTTTT.

The chain recombines TRBV20-1 with TRBJ1-2; D may be TRBD1 (5 bases). CDR1 and CDR2 from the germline V gene are DFQATT and SNEGSKA (reference sequence). Trimming cost V 6 bases and J 4 bases, with 24 bases left between them. CDR3 length equals 16 residues. In nucleotides, the CDR3 is TGCAGTGCCCCCGCTACAGGAGGCCTTGGGAGCTATGGCTACACCTTC. It encodes CSAPATGGLGSYGYTF.

Within the sample, this clonotype is medium-sized. The chain links TRBV7-9 to TRBJ2-5; 9 bases are a match to TRBD1. CDR1 is SEHNR and CDR2 is FQNEAQ in the germline V gene (reference sequence). This CDR3 is built from 14 residues. V was pared by 3 bases and J by 5 bases, with 4 bases of the junction left unmatched. The CDR3 bases are TGTGCCAGCAGCTTCGGACAGGGGAGGGAGACCCAGTACTTC. It codes for CASSFGQGRETQYF.